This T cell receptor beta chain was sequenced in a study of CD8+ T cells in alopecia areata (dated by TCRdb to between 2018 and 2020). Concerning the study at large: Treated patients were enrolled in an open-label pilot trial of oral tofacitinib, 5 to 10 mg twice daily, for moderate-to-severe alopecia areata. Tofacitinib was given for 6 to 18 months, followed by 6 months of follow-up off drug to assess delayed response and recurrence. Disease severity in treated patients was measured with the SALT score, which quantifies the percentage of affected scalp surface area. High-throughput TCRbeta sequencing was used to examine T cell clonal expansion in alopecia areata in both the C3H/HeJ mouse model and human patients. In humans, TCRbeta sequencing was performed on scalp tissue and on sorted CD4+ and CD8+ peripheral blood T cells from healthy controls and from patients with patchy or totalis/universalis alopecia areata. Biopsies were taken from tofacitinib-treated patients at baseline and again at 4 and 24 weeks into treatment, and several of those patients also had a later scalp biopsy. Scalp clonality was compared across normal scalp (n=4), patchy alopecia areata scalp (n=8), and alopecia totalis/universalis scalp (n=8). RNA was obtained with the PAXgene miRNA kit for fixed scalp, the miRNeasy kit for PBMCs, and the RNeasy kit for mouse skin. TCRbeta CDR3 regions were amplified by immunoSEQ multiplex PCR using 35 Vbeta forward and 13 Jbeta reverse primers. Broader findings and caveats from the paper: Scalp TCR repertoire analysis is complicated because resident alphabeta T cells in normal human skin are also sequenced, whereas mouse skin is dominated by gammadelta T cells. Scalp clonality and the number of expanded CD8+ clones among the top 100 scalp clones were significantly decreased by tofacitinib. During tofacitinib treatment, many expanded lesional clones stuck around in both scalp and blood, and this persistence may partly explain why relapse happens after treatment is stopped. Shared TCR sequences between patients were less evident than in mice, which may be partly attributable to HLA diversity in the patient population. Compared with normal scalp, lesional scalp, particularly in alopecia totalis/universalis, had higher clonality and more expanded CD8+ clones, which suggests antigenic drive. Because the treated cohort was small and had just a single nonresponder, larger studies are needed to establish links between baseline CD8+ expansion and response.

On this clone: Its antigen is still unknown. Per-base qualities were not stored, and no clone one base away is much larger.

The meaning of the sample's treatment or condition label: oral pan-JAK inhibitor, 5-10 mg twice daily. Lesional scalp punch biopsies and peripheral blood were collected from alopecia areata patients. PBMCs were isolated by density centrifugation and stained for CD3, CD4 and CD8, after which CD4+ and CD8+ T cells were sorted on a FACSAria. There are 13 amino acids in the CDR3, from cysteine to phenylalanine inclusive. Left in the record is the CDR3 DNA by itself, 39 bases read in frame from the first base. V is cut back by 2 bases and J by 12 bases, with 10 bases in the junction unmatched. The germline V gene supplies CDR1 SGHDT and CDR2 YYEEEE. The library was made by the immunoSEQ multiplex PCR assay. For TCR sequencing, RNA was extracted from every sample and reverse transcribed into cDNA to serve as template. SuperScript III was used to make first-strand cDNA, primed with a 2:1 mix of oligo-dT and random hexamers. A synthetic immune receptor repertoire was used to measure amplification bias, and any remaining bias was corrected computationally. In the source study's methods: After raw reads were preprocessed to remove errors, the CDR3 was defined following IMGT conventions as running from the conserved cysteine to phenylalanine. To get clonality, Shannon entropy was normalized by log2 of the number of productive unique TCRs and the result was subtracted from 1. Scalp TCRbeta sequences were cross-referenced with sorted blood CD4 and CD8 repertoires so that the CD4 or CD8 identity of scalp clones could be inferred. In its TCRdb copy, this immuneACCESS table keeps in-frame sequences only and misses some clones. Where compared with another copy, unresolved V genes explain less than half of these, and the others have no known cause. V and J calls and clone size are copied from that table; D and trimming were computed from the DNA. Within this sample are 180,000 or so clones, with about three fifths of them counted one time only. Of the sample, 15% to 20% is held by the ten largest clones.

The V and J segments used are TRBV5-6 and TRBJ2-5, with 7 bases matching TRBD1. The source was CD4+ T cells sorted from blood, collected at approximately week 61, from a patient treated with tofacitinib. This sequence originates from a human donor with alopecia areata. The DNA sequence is TGTGCCAGCAGCTTTGACCGGGACAGAGGAGAGTACTTC. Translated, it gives CASSFDRDRGEYF.